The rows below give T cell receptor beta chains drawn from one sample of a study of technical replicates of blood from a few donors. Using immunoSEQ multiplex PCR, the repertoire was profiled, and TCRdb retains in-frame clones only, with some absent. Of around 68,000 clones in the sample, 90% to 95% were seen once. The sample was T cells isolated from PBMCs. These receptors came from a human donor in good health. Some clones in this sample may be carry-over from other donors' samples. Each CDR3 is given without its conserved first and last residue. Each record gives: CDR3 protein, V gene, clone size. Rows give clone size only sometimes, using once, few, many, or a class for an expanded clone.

CDR3 protein: ASSPNRGEYGYT
V gene: TRBV18
clone size: -

CDR3 protein: ASSHPIRDRGFYEQY
V gene: TRBV4-2
clone size: once

CDR3 protein: ASSPQGNEQY
V gene: TRBV6-5
clone size: -

CDR3 protein: ASSPEGLAGYNGNTGELF
V gene: TRBV11-3
clone size: -

CDR3 protein: ASSSSILTYNEQF
V gene: TRBV6-5
clone size: once

CDR3 protein: ATSRDRGQYNSPLH
V gene: TRBV15
clone size: once

CDR3 protein: ASTLAGPTDTQY
V gene: TRBV27
clone size: -

CDR3 protein: ASSPFSGKGTGELF
V gene: TRBV28
clone size: -

CDR3 protein: ASTSGRRASTDTQY
V gene: TRBV30
clone size: -

CDR3 protein: ASNLGQTEAF
V gene: TRBV5-6
clone size: -

CDR3 protein: ASRPGTSLSNEQF
V gene: TRBV2
clone size: -

CDR3 protein: SVADRGPVYGYT
V gene: TRBV29-1
clone size: -

CDR3 protein: ASSLNRAAYEQY
V gene: TRBV4-1
clone size: -

CDR3 protein: ASSFLDREPYEQY
V gene: TRBV27
clone size: once

CDR3 protein: ASSLFLLTGDSNQPQH
V gene: TRBV28
clone size: -

CDR3 protein: ASSQKQLQGSTEAF
V gene: TRBV4-1
clone size: -

CDR3 protein: AWSVLLSNQPQH
V gene: TRBV30
clone size: -

CDR3 protein: AISNYGDTQY
V gene: TRBV10-3
clone size: -

CDR3 protein: ASSPGTFRTGALEPQH
V gene: TRBV2
clone size: -

CDR3 protein: AWSAGTPYGYT
V gene: TRBV30
clone size: -

CDR3 protein: ASSHPGQVYYEQY
V gene: TRBV4-1
clone size: -

CDR3 protein: ASSLRQAVNEQF
V gene: TRBV19
clone size: once

CDR3 protein: ASASGQGRVDTQY
V gene: TRBV7-8
clone size: -

CDR3 protein: ASSPTTGGYT
V gene: TRBV18
clone size: -

CDR3 protein: ASRGAGGGEADTQY
V gene: TRBV19
clone size: -

CDR3 protein: ASSQRLAGVGEQY
V gene: TRBV4-2
clone size: -

CDR3 protein: ASSQEDRVTEAF
V gene: TRBV4-1
clone size: -

CDR3 protein: ASSYRPGQLSTEAF
V gene: TRBV6-5
clone size: -

CDR3 protein: ASSLGGTTEAF
V gene: TRBV5-5
clone size: -

CDR3 protein: ASSLGGGGVKNIQY
V gene: TRBV5-4
clone size: -

CDR3 protein: ASSVTGVAGANVLT
V gene: TRBV27
clone size: once

CDR3 protein: ASSETSPGELF
V gene: TRBV2
clone size: few

CDR3 protein: ASSLSPTGETEAF
V gene: TRBV5-5
clone size: -

CDR3 protein: ASSLAWAFEQY
V gene: TRBV5-1
clone size: -

CDR3 protein: ASSLEGTGTYEQY
V gene: TRBV5-5
clone size: -

CDR3 protein: ASSGNRGPDSPLH
V gene: TRBV9
clone size: -

CDR3 protein: ASQKDRGVWDEQF
V gene: TRBV6-1
clone size: -

CDR3 protein: ASSLELDFVTQY
V gene: TRBV28
clone size: -

CDR3 protein: ASSLGQGPHQPQH
V gene: TRBV5-1
clone size: few

CDR3 protein: ASSKTSGGLSQNEQF
V gene: TRBV5-4
clone size: once

CDR3 protein: ASKGGSLFSTDTQY
V gene: TRBV7-9
clone size: -

CDR3 protein: ASRTMSSYEQY
V gene: TRBV28
clone size: -

CDR3 protein: ASSPKTGTGGEKLF
V gene: TRBV18
clone size: -

CDR3 protein: ASSLVGGMQETQY
V gene: TRBV11-2
clone size: -

CDR3 protein: ASSSGQANEQF
V gene: TRBV7-8
clone size: -

CDR3 protein: ASSTGQLPALLSYEQY
V gene: TRBV7-9
clone size: -

CDR3 protein: ASSYSTSGRKETQY
V gene: TRBV6-5
clone size: -

CDR3 protein: ATSPFREGDGYT
V gene: TRBV15
clone size: -

CDR3 protein: ASRRTDYGYT
V gene: TRBV6-1
clone size: -

CDR3 protein: ASRGHRSNMNTEAF
V gene: TRBV2
clone size: few

CDR3 protein: ASSRDRNTGELF
V gene: TRBV2
clone size: -

CDR3 protein: ASSHETTSVGELF
V gene: TRBV4-2
clone size: -